This T cell receptor beta chain was captured in a study of cytomegalovirus exposure and HLA in healthy donors. Overall study results and limits: The authors listed roughly 150 TCR beta chains as cytomegalovirus-associated. For most TCR beta V segments, an earlier analysis put the productive rate at about 90% or about 30% of the time.

Between the trimmed V and J ends, which lost 0 bases and 3 bases, there was a span of 11 bases. The CDR3 has 15 amino acids. The germline CDR1 and CDR2 sequences are MNHNS and SASEGT. Primers for the PCR totalled 60 Vbeta and 13 Jbeta. Method: immunoSEQ multiplex PCR; TCRdb's copy keeps in-frame clones and lacks some. The specimen's table records around 150,000 clones. Comments on this clone: Its antigen is unknown.

Donors showed nominal health when sampled, although they likely had unrecorded immune exposures. The TCR originated in a woman aged 55-70 years in good health and CMV-seronegative. The chain carries TRBV6-1 and TRBJ1-1; D not certain. Sequencing was done on a sample of PBMCs. CDR3 in amino acids: CASSEAARTYTEAFF. In DNA form, the CDR3 reads TGTGCCAGCAGTGAAGCCGCCAGGACTTACACTGAAGCTTTCTTT.